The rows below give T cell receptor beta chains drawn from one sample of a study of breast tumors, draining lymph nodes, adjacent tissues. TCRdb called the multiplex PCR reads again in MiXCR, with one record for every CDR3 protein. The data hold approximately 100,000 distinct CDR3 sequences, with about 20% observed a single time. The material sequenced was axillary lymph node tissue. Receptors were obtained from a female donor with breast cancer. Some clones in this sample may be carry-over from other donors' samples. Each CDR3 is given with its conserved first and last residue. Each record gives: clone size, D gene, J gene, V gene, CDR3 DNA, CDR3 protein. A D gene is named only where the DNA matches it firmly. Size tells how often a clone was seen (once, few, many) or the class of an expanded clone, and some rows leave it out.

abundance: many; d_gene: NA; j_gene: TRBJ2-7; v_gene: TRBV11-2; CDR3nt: TGTGCCAGCAGCTTCCAAGGGGGGCACTCCTACGAGCAGTACTTC; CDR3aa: CASSFQGGHSYEQYF
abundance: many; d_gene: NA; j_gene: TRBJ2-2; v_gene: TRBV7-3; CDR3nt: TGTGCCAGCAGCTTCGGCTCATCCACCGGGGAGCTGTTTTTT; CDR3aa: CASSFGSSTGELFF
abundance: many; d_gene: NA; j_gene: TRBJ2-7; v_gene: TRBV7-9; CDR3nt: TGTGCCAGTGGGCCCTCCTACGAGCAGTACTTC; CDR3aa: CASGPSYEQYF
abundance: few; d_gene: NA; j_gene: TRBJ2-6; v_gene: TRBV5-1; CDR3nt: TGCGCCAGCAGTCTGTTTCCGCTGGGTACTGGGGCCAACGTCCTGACTTTC; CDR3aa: CASSLFPLGTGANVLTF
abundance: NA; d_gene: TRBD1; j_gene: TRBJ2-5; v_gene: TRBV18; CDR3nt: TGTGCCAGTCGACCGGGACAGAGAGAGACCCAGTACTTC; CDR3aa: CASRPGQRETQYF
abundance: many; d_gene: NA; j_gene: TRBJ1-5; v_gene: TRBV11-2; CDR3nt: TGTGCCAGCAGCCCCTCGGTGGACTACGTAGGGGCCCAGCATTTT; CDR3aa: CASSPSVDYVGAQHF
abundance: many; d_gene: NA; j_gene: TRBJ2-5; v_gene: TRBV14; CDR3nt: TGTGCCAGCAGCCAAGGGGCGTGGGAGACCCAGTACTTC; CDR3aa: CASSQGAWETQYF
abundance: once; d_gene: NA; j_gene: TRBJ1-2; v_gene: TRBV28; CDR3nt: TGTGCCAGCAGTTTAAGCGGGGGAGGGTATGGCTACGCCTTC; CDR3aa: CASSLSGGGYGYAF
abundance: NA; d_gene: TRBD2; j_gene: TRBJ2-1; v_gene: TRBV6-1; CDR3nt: TGTGCCAGCAGTCCCGGGACTAGCATTTATGAGCAGTCCTTC; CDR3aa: CASSPGTSIYEQSF
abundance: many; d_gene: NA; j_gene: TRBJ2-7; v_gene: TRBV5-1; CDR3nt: TGCGCCAGCAGCTTGGGCAGCGCCTACGAGCAGTACTTC; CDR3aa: CASSLGSAYEQYF
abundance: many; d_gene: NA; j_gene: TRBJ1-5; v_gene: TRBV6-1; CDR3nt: TGTGCCAGCAGTGACTCGATGGGGAATCAGCCCCAGCATTTT; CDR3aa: CASSDSMGNQPQHF
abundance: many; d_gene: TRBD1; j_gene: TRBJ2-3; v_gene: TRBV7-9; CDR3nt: TGTGCCAGCAGCCTACCCTGGGCAGGGGGCGGTGGCACAGATACGCAGTATTTT; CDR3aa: CASSLPWAGGGGTDTQYF
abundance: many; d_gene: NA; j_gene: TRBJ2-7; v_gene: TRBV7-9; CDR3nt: TGTGCCAGCAGCTTCTATAGGCACGAGCAGTACTTC; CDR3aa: CASSFYRHEQYF
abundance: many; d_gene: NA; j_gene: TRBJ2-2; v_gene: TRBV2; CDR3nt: TGTGCCAGCAGTAACAGGTTCGGCGGGGAGCTGTTTTTT; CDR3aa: CASSNRFGGELFF
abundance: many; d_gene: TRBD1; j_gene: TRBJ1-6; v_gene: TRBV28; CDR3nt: TGTGCCAGCTGGGGGACAGGGGGCGAGAATTCACCCCTCCACTTT; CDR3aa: CASWGTGGENSPLHF
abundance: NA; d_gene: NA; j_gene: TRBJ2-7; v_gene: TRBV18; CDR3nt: TGTGCCAGCTCGGCCTTGACGGGGGGCGCATCCTACGAGCAGTACTTC; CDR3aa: CASSALTGGASYEQYF
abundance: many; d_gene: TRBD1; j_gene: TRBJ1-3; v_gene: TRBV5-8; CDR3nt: TGTGCCAGCAGCCTCGGACAGGGACGCTCTGGAAACACCATATATTTT; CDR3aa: CASSLGQGRSGNTIYF
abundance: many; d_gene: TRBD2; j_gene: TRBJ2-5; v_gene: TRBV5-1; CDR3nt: TGCGCCAGCAGCTTGGGGGGACTAGCGGGGCAAGAGACCCAGTACTTC; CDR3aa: CASSLGGLAGQETQYF
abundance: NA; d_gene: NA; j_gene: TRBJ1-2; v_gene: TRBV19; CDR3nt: TGTGCCAGTAGTGGGGGTTATGGCTACCCCTTC; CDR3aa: CASSGGYGYPF
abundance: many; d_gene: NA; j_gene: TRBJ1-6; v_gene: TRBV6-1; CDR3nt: TGTGCCAGCAGTACATCCATGGGACCCCTCCACTTT; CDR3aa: CASSTSMGPLHF
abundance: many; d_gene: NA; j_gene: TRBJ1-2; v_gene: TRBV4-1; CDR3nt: TGCGCCAGCAGCCATACTACATCGTCTAACTATGGCTACACCTTC; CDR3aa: CASSHTTSSNYGYTF
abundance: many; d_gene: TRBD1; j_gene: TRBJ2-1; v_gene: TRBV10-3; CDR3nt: TGTGCCATCAGTTCCGGGACAGGGGCCTACAATGAGCAGTTCTTC; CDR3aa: CAISSGTGAYNEQFF
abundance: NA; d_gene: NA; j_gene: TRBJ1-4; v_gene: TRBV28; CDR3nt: TGTGCCAGCAGTGTGATTGATGGACAACCAATTTTT; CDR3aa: CASSVIDGQPIF
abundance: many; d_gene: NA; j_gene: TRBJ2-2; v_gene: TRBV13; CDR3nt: TGTGCCAGCAGCACCAGGGGCGGGACCGGGGAGCTGTTTTTT; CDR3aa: CASSTRGGTGELFF
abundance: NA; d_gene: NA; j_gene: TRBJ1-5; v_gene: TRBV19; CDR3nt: TGTGCCAGTAATATAGTGAGGGGACGGGGCAATCAGCCCCAGCATTTT; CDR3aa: CASNIVRGRGNQPQHF
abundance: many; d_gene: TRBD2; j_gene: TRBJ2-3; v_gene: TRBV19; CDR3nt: TGTGCCAGTAGTCCCGGACTAGTGGTCACAGATACGCAGTATTTT; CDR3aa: CASSPGLVVTDTQYF
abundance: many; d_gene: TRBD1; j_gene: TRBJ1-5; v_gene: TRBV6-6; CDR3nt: TGTGCCAGCAACCAGGGGGTTTGGCAGCCCCAGCATTTT; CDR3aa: CASNQGVWQPQHF
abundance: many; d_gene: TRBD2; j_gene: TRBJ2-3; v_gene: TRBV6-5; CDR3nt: TGTGCCAGCAGCTCACTAGCGGGAGGGGGAGATACGCAGTATTTT; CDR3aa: CASSSLAGGGDTQYF
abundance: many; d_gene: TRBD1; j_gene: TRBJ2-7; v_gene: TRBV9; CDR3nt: TGTGCCAGCAGCAAGGACAGGGGCCCCTACGAGCAGTACTTC; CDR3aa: CASSKDRGPYEQYF
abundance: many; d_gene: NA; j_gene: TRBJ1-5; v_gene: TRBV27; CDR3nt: TGTGCCAGCAGTCTTAGTCAGAATCAGCCCCAGCATTTT; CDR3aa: CASSLSQNQPQHF
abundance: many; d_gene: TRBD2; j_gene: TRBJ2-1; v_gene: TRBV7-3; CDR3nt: TGTGCCAGCAGCTTAAATCGGGGGGACTACAATGAGCAGTTCTTC; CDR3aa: CASSLNRGDYNEQFF
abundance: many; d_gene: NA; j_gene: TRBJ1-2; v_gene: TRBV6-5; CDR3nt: TGTGCCAGCAGTCCCGCCGGAGGCTATGGCTACACCTTC; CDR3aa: CASSPAGGYGYTF
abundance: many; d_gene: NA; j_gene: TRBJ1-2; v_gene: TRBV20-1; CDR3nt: TGCAGTGCTCGCCCGGGGTCGGGTGGCTACACCTTC; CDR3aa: CSARPGSGGYTF
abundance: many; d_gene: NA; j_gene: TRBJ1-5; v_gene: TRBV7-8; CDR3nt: TGTGCCAGCAGCTCCGGGGGGGGCGAGCAGCCCCAGCATTTT; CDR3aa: CASSSGGGEQPQHF
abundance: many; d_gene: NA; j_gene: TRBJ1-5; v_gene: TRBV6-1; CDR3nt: TGTGCCAGCAGTCCGACAGTCAATCAGCCCCAGCATTTT; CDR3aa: CASSPTVNQPQHF
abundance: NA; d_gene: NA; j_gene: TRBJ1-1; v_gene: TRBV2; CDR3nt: TGTGCCAGCAGTGGGCAGAGCTCCGCGAACACTGAAGCTTTCTTT; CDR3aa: CASSGQSSANTEAFF
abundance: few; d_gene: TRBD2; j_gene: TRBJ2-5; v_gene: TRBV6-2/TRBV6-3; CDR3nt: TGTGCCAGCAGTTACGGGGGACTAGCGGGGGGCAGGGAGACCCAGTACTTC; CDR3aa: CASSYGGLAGGRETQYF
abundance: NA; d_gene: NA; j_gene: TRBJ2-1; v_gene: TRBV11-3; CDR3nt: TGTGCCAGCAGCCTGACACTCGCAAATGAGCAGTTCTTC; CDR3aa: CASSLTLANEQFF
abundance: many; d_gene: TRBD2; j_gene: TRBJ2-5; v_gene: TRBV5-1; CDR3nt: TGCGCCAGCAGCCCACGACTAGCGGGGGCGTCGGGGGAGACCCAGTACTTC; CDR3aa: CASSPRLAGASGETQYF
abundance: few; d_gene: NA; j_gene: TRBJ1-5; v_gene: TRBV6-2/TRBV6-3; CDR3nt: TGTGCCAGCAGAGACCGACCCTCAGAGCCCCAGCATTTT; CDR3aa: CASRDRPSEPQHF
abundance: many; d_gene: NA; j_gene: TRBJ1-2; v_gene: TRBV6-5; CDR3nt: TGTGCCAGCAAGAGTGAGGGCGCAGTTTTTGGCTACACCTTC; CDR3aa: CASKSEGAVFGYTF
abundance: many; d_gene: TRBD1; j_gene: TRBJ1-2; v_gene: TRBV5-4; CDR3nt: TGTGCCAGCAGCGACCCTAGACAGGGGAACTATGGCTACACCTTC; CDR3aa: CASSDPRQGNYGYTF
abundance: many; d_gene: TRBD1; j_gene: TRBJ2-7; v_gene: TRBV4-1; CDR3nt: TGCGCCAGCAGCCCTCCAATCGGGACAGGGGTCTACGAGCAGTACTTC; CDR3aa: CASSPPIGTGVYEQYF
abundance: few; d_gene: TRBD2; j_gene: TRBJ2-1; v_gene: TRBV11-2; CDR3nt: TGTGCCAGCAGCCCCCAGGGAGCGGGGCAACCTTACAATGAGCAGTTCTTC; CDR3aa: CASSPQGAGQPYNEQFF
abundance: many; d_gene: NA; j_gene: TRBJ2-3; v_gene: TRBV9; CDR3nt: TGTGCCAGCAGCGATTTAGATACGCAGTATTTT; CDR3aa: CASSDLDTQYF
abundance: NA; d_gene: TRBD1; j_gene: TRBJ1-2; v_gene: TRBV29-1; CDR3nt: TGCAGCGTTAAGGGGGCACAGGGCTATGGCTACACCTTC; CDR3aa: CSVKGAQGYGYTF
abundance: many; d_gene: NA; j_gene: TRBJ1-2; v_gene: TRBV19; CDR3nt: TGTGCCAGCGAAGGGACTCATAACTATGGCTACACCTTC; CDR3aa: CASEGTHNYGYTF
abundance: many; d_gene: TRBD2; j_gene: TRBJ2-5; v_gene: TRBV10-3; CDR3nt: TGTGCCATCAGTGACTTACTAGCGGACCAAGAGACCCAGTACTTC; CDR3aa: CAISDLLADQETQYF